A single sample is the source of the 30 T cell receptor beta chains below, sequenced in a study of T cells in Graves' hyperthyroidism and ophthalmopathy. Researchers amplified the TCR beta CDR3 regions from RNA transcripts. The TCR CDR3 was amplified in a first-round RT-PCR using the HTBI primer set. In TCRdb, the multiplex PCR reads were re-called with MiXCR into one record per CDR3 protein. This sample has about 480,000 distinct CDR3 sequences, with less than 25% found just once. Specimen: blood. The receptors shown here come from a woman in her seventies with Graves' ophthalmopathy.

This clonotype was counted many times. The chain couples TRBV28 to TRBJ1-3; 8 bases align to TRBD1. The CDR3 loop spans 15 amino acids. Germline values: CDR1 MDHEN, CDR2 SYDVKM. Trimming cost V 6 bases and J 2 bases; bases outside gene matches: 6. Here the CDR3 reads CASSSQGAPGNTIYF. The CDR3, as DNA: TGTGCCAGCAGCTCCCAGGGGGCGCCTGGAAACACCATATATTTT.

Ten or more counts support this clonotype. This sequence joins TRBV3-1 and TRBJ2-1; 7 bases line up with TRBD2. Germline loops: CDR1 LGHDT, CDR2 YNNKEL (reference sequence). The CDR3 is 15 residues long. J was trimmed by 8 bases and V by 4 bases; bases with no gene match: 11. The CDR3 region has the DNA TGTGCCAGCAGCCCGCGGGGACTATTTAGGGATGAGCAGTTCTTC. Its protein is CASSPRGLFRDEQFF.

This clonotype was seen many times. The V call is TRBV6-1, the J call TRBJ1-2; no definite D call. With 8 bases removed from V and 3 bases from J, the gap between germline ends came to 10 bases. The CDR3 length is 12 residues. Germline lookup yields CDR1 MNHNS and CDR2 SASEGT. The chain's CDR3 is CASGWRYYGYTF. The CDR3 bases are TGTGCCAGCGGTTGGAGGTACTATGGCTACACCTTC.

The rearrangement uses TRBV3-1 and TRBJ2-1; no clear D gene. The CDR3 totals 13 residues. The V end lost 3 bases, the J end lost 4 bases, and 7 bases lay between the germline ends. Germline CDR1 reads LGHDT; CDR2 reads YNNKEL (reference sequence). CDR3 residues: CASSHDRYNEQFF. The CDR3 nucleotides read TGTGCCAGCAGCCATGACCGATACAATGAGCAGTTCTTC.

This clonotype came up many times. The chain is built from TRBV20-1 and TRBJ2-7; the match to TRBD2 covers 16 bases. The CDR3 runs to 16 residues. In germline, CDR1 is DFQATT, CDR2 SNEGSKA (reference sequence). Trimming took 4 bases from V and 5 from J; bases not matched to a gene: 8. CDR3 amino acids: CSATPGLAGGRNEQYF. The CDR3, as DNA: TGCAGTGCTACACCGGGACTAGCGGGAGGGCGGAACGAGCAGTACTTC.

The chain joins TRBV3-1 to TRBJ2-5; D possibly corresponds to TRBD2 (6 bases). V was shortened by 1 base and J by 0 bases, with 9 bases between the two germline ends. CDR3 length equals 15 residues. CDR1 and CDR2 from the germline V gene are LGHDT and YNNKEL (reference sequence). In DNA, the CDR3 is TGTGCCAGCAGCCAAGGTTGGGACTACCAAGAGACCCAGTACTTC. Encoded protein: CASSQGWDYQETQYF.

This clonotype was recorded at least ten times. The V and J genes are TRBV12-3 or TRBV12-4 and TRBJ2-7; the D gene is possibly TRBD1 (6 bases). Trimming shortened V by 6 bases and J by 5 bases, and 14 bases separated the two germline ends. The CDR3 consists of 13 residues. CDR3 residues: CASRDLGAHEQYF. The CDR3 region has the DNA TGTGCCAGCAGGGATTTGGGGGCCCACGAGCAGTACTTC.

The rearrangement links TRBV7-9 to TRBJ1-2; TRBD1 aligns across 8 bases. With V trimmed by 0 bases and J by 8 bases, 11 bases remained unmatched. The CDR3 runs 16 residues. Germline values: CDR1 SEHNR, CDR2 FQNEAQ (reference sequence). The DNA for the CDR3 is TGTGCCAGCAGCTTAGCGGGACATGACAGGGGTGGCGGCTACACCTTC. This translates into CASSLAGHDRGGGYTF.

This clonotype has more than one count but fewer than ten. V usage is TRBV9 and J usage is TRBJ2-7; D may match TRBD1 or TRBD2 (5 bases each). V lost 0 bases to trimming and J lost 6 bases, with 10 bases between them. Germline lookup yields CDR1 SGDLS and CDR2 YYNGEE. The CDR3 consists of 13 residues. The CDR3 sequence: CASSVAIGTEQYF. CDR3 nucleotides: TGTGCCAGCAGCGTAGCAATAGGGACCGAGCAGTACTTC.

This clonotype was counted a few times. This chain uses TRBV7-8 with TRBJ1-1; D may be TRBD1 (6 bases). This CDR3 region has 11 residues. V lost 5 bases and J lost 8, with 9 bases in between. Germline CDR1 is SGHVS and CDR2 is FQNEAQ. The CDR3 spells CASSQDREAFF. CDR3 nucleotide sequence: TGTGCCAGCAGCCAAGACAGGGAAGCTTTCTTT.

This clonotype was detected ten times or more. The chain combines TRBV29-1 with TRBJ2-7; D is undetermined. Germline CDR1 SQVTM, CDR2 ANQGSEA. Trimming removed 5 bases at V and 0 bases at J, with 5 bases between. The CDR3 contains 11 residues. The CDR3 DNA sequence: TGCAGCGTTACAAGCTCCTACGAGCAGTACTTC. Encoded protein: CSVTSSYEQYF.

This clonotype was detected a few times. The chain carries TRBV19 and TRBJ1-1; perhaps TRBD1 as D (5 bases). Trimming left V 3 bases short and J 3 bases short, with 14 bases between. This CDR3 has 15 amino acids. Per germline, CDR1 LNHDA and CDR2 SQIVND (reference sequence). This chain's CDR3 is CASSMVRDRDTEAFF. The CDR3 coding sequence is TGTGCCAGTAGTATGGTGAGGGACCGCGACACTGAAGCTTTCTTT.

The J gene is TRBJ2-7, the V gene TRBV5-1, with a possible D match to TRBD1 (5 bases). From germline, CDR1 is SGHRS and CDR2 YFSETQ. This CDR3 contains 14 residues. V was clipped by 1 base and J by 2 bases, with 10 bases between them. CDR3 in amino acids: CASSLPGQPYEQYF. CDR3 sequence (DNA): TGCGCCAGCAGCTTGCCAGGGCAACCCTACGAGCAGTACTTC. Full variable domain (remainder filled in from reference TRBV5-1 and TRBJ2-7): KAGVTQTPRYLIKTRGQQVTLSCSPISGHRSVSWYQQTPGQGLQFLFEYFSETQRNKGNFPGRFSGRQFSNSRSEMNVSTLELGDSALYLCASSLPGQPYEQYFGPGTRLTVT.

This clonotype occurred many times. As DNA, the CDR3 is TGTGCCAGCAGTTTGTCTTACTACGAGCAGTACTTC. Amino acids: CASSLSYYEQYF. The gene calls are TRBV28 and TRBJ2-7; unclear D gene. V gave up 3 bases and J gave up 3 bases, with 6 bases separating them. The germline V gene encodes CDR1 MDHEN and CDR2 SYDVKM. This CDR3 region has 12 residues.

There are a few counts of this clonotype. The chain couples TRBV7-3 to TRBJ1-1; 7 nucleotides match TRBD1. The CDR3 extends over 15 amino acids. Germline-derived CDR1 and CDR2 are SGHTA and FQGTGA. V dropped 3 bases and J dropped 2; count of bases not matched to a gene: 6. CDR3 sequence: CASSFSGQPNTEAFF. As DNA, the CDR3 is TGTGCCAGCAGCTTCTCGGGACAGCCAAACACTGAAGCTTTCTTT.

This clonotype turned up a few times. V and J are TRBV5-1 and TRBJ2-7, with 7 bases fitting TRBD1. Germline loops: CDR1 SGHRS, CDR2 YFSETQ. Losses at the gene ends were 4 bases for V and 6 bases for J; bases not matched to a gene: 13. The CDR3 is made up of 15 amino acids. The CDR3 is CASSPMTGSNGEQYF. CDR3 DNA sequence: TGCGCCAGCAGCCCAATGACAGGGTCGAATGGCGAGCAGTACTTC.

This clonotype was seen many times. The chain recombines TRBV12-3 or TRBV12-4 with TRBJ2-7; D gene unclear. CDR3 length equals 13 residues. V lost 5 bases and J 1 base, leaving 9 bases between the germline ends. The CDR3 DNA follows: TGTGCCAGCAGTCTGCAGTATTCCTACGAGCAGTACTTC. Its translation is CASSLQYSYEQYF.

This clonotype was counted many times. The chain is built from TRBV10-3 and TRBJ1-1; maybe TRBD1 (6 bases). Trimming cost V 11 bases and J 0 bases, with 13 bases left between them. Per germline, CDR1 ENHRY and CDR2 SYGVKD. CDR3 length equals 13 residues. The CDR3 bases are TGTGCCGTACAGGACAGTCTGAACACTGAAGCTTTCTTT. Translated: CAVQDSLNTEAFF.

This clonotype was detected only a few times. The chain employs TRBV6-2 or TRBV6-3 and TRBJ1-2; 8 bases fit TRBD1. Germline CDR1 reads MNHEY; CDR2 reads SVGEGT. The CDR3 covers 11 residues. V was pared by 4 bases and J by 8 bases, with 0 bases of the junction left unmatched. In DNA form, the CDR3 reads TGTGCCAGCAGTTGGGACAGGGGCTACACCTTC. It encodes CASSWDRGYTF.

In its sample, this clonotype was seen many times. CDR3 loop: CASSKTDFYGYTF. Written as DNA, the CDR3 is TGTGCCAGCAGCAAGACAGACTTCTATGGCTACACCTTC. V is TRBV6-2 or TRBV6-3 and J is TRBJ1-2; D perhaps matches TRBD1 (5 bases). Between the trimmed V and J ends, which lost 6 bases and 4 bases, there was a span of 12 bases. Looked up from germline, CDR1 is MNHEY and CDR2 is SVGEGT. The CDR3 runs 13 residues.

Only a few counts were recorded for this clonotype. The chain couples TRBV7-3 to TRBJ2-2, with D possibly matching TRBD2 (6 bases). V lost 2 bases and J lost 2, with 18 bases in between. The CDR3 length is 18 residues. Germline V gene sequence: CDR1 SGHTA, CDR2 FQGTGA. The CDR3 spells CASSLGRSGGPNTGELFF. CDR3 nucleotides: TGTGCCAGCAGCTTAGGACGCAGCGGAGGGCCTAACACCGGGGAGCTGTTTTTT. The complete variable domain, with remaining parts taken from reference TRBV7-3 and TRBJ2-2, reads GAGVSQTPSNKVTEKGKYVELRCDPISGHTALYWYRQSLGQGPEFLIYFQGTGAADDSGLPNDRFFAVRPEGSVSTLKIQRTERGDSAVYLCASSLGRSGGPNTGELFFGEGSRLTVL.

The CDR3 coding sequence is TGTGCCAGCAGTGAAAGTCTAGTTTCCCCGACGGTCTATGGCTACACCTTC. It encodes CASSESLVSPTVYGYTF. The chain links TRBV6-1 to TRBJ1-2; D not resolved. Germline V gives CDR1 MNHNS, CDR2 SASEGT. V was pared by 2 bases and J by 4 bases, with 20 bases between. The CDR3 loop spans 17 amino acids.

Only a few counts were recorded for this clonotype. This chain connects TRBV29-1 to TRBJ1-2; D possibly corresponds to TRBD1 (5 bases). The germline gives CDR1 SQVTM, CDR2 ANQGSEA. The CDR3 is made up of 12 amino acids. V shed 6 bases and J shed 7 bases, with 15 bases lying between them. CDR3 coding DNA: TGCAGCGTCGAGGGCCAAGGGGTTGGCTACACCTTC. Protein sequence: CSVEGQGVGYTF.

V gene TRBV29-1 combines with J gene TRBJ1-1, with no clear D. This CDR3 has 13 amino acids. V dropped 4 bases and J dropped 0 bases, with 9 bases sitting between them. Germline V gives CDR1 SQVTM, CDR2 ANQGSEA. CDR3: CSVGRGLNTEAFF. Written as DNA, the CDR3 is TGCAGCGTTGGGCGGGGATTGAACACTGAAGCTTTCTTT.

J is TRBJ1-1 and V is TRBV30; D possibly corresponds to TRBD1 (6 bases). V was cut by 0 bases and J by 0 bases, with 17 bases left in between. Germline V lookup: CDR1 GTSNPN, CDR2 SVGIG (reference sequence). The CDR3 totals 17 residues. CDR3 coding DNA: TGTGCCTGGAGTGTATTTACCCCATCAGGGGTGAACACTGAAGCTTTCTTT. It translates to CAWSVFTPSGVNTEAFF. Complete variable domain (other parts from reference TRBV30 and TRBJ1-1): SQTIHQWPATLVQPVGSPLSLECTVEGTSNPNLYWYRQAAGRGLQLLFYSVGIGQISSEVPQNLSASRPQDRQFILSSKKLLLSDSGFYLCAWSVFTPSGVNTEAFFGQGTRLTVV.

This clonotype has more than one count but fewer than ten. The genes are TRBV12-5 and TRBJ1-2; D unresolved. CDR1 is LGHNT, CDR2 FRNRAP, per germline. The CDR3 sequence is 14 residues long. The V end was cut by 4 bases, the J end by 4 bases, with 13 bases between. CDR3 sequence: CASGSYNWGYGYTF. CDR3 DNA sequence: TGTGCTAGTGGTTCTTACAACTGGGGCTATGGCTACACCTTC.

There are many counts of this clonotype. The chain links TRBV7-2 to TRBJ2-4, with 7 bases identical to TRBD2. Trimming at V came to 4 bases and at J to 4 bases, leaving 13 bases not matched to a gene. This CDR3 is built from 17 residues. The germline V gene encodes CDR1 SGHTA and CDR2 FQGNSA. The CDR3 protein is CASSSQSGGVAKNIQYF. The CDR3 DNA is TGTGCCAGCAGCTCCCAGTCGGGGGGAGTAGCAAAAAACATTCAGTACTTC. The variable domain in full, with the rest retrieved from reference TRBV7-2 and TRBJ2-4, is GAGVSQSPSNKVTEKGKDVELRCDPISGHTALYWYRQSLGQGLEFLIYFQGNSAPDKSGLPSDRFSAERTGGSVSTLTIQRTQQEDSAVYLCASSSQSGGVAKNIQYFGAGTRLSVL.

This clonotype appeared many times. The chain joins TRBV2 to TRBJ1-1, with D unclear. The CDR3 totals 14 residues. Trimming shortened V by 3 bases and J by 0 bases, and 8 bases separated the two germline ends. Germline lookup yields CDR1 SNHLY and CDR2 FYNNEI. The CDR3 sequence is CASSERTVNTEAFF. CDR3 bases: TGTGCCAGCAGTGAGAGGACGGTGAACACTGAAGCTTTCTTT.

This clonotype has at least ten counts. V and J are TRBV12-3 or TRBV12-4 and TRBJ2-2, with a possible D match to TRBD2 (6 bases). The CDR3 runs to 14 residues. Trimming shortened V by 5 bases and J by 1 base, and 8 bases separated the two germline ends. The CDR3 DNA sequence: TGTGCCAGCAGTCGGCGGGGGAACACCGGGGAGCTGTTTTTT. Amino acid sequence: CASSRRGNTGELFF.

The genes are TRBV27 and TRBJ2-7; D is perhaps TRBD1 (6 bases). CDR3 length: 16 amino acids. Germline V gives CDR1 MNHEY, CDR2 SMNVEV (reference sequence). V lost 0 bases and J lost 0, with 12 bases in between. The CDR3 DNA reads TGTGCCAGCAGTTTATCCCCGGGGACACCCTCCTACGAGCAGTACTTC. Its translation: CASSLSPGTPSYEQYF.